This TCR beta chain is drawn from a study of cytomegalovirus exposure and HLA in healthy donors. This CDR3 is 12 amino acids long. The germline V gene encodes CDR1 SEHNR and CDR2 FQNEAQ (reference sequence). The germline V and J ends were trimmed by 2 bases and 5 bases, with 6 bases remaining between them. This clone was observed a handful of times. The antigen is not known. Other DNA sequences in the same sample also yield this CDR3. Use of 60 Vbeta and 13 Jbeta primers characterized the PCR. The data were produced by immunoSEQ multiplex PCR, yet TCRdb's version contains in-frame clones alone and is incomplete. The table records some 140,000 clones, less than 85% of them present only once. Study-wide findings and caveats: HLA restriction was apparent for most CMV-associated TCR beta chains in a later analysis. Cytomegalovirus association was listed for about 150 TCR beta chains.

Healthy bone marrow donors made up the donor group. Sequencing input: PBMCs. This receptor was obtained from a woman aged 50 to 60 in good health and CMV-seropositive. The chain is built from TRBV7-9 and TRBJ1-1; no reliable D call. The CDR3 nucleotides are TGTGCCAGCAGCTTATCGTTTACTGAAGCTTTCTTT. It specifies CASSLSFTEAFF.